These T cell receptor beta chains were read from a single sample in a study of CXCR3-negative and CXCR3-positive naive CD8 T cells. TCRdb re-called the 5' RACE reads and gives one entry per CDR3 protein, without DNA. The sample's table shows 70,000 to 100,000 distinct CDR3 sequences. Sequencing input: naive CXCR3- CD8+ T cells from blood. These receptors were obtained from a human donor in good health. Some clones in this sample may be carry-over from other donors' samples. The CDR3 runs from the conserved cysteine through the conserved F or W.

CDR3aa | j_gene | v_gene
CASSLPGSGDEQYF | TRBJ2-7 | TRBV5-1
CASSPGETDGYTF | TRBJ1-2 | TRBV19
CASSAFGTGEDEQYF | TRBJ2-7 | TRBV2
CATGGTETQYF | TRBJ2-5 | TRBV15
CASSAQGWDYGYTF | TRBJ1-2 | TRBV7-9
CSVRQSVVDTQYF | TRBJ2-3 | TRBV29-1
CASSLLLAEYNEQFF | TRBJ2-1 | TRBV28
CASSLDRLTNEKLFF | TRBJ1-4 | TRBV5-6
CSVVDREAQETQYF | TRBJ2-5 | TRBV29-1
CASSDNYEQYF | TRBJ2-7 | TRBV7-8
CSVLGTGGPSNTGELFF | TRBJ2-2 | TRBV29-1
CASSYPWRQELYEQYF | TRBJ2-7 | TRBV6-2/TRBV6-3
CASSPRGAGELFF | TRBJ2-2 | TRBV11-3
CASSPQGSTTSYYGYTF | TRBJ1-2 | TRBV7-2
CAYNGSPMNTEAFF | TRBJ1-1 | TRBV7-9
CASSQGAGSMDTQYF | TRBJ2-3 | TRBV4-1
CASSLRSGPNHYGYTF | TRBJ1-2 | TRBV7-8
CASSLPGTGGEYEQYF | TRBJ2-7 | TRBV5-5
CASSYGTSEAFF | TRBJ1-1 | TRBV12-3/TRBV12-4
CASSQGGPSSYNSPLHF | TRBJ1-6 | TRBV4-1
CASYGTSGYEQYF | TRBJ2-7 | TRBV2
CASSLSGSSLF | TRBJ2-1 | TRBV7-9
CASNLAGLSSYNEQFF | TRBJ2-1 | TRBV7-9
CATSPEGGRAIETQYF | TRBJ2-5 | TRBV15
CSVETSGQETQYF | TRBJ2-5 | TRBV29-1
CASSLSSEGTHGYTF | TRBJ1-2 | TRBV7-3
CASSLTDLADTQYF | TRBJ2-3 | TRBV7-9
CASSVDKGETDTQYF | TRBJ2-3 | TRBV9